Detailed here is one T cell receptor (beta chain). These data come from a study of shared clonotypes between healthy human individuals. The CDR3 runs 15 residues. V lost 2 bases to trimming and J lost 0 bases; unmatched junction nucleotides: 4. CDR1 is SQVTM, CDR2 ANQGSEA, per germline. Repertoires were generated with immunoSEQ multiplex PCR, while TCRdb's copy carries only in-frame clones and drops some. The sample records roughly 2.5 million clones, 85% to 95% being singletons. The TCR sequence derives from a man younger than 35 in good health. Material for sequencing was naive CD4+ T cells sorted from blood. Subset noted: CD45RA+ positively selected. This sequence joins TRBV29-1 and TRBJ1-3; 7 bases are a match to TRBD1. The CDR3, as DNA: TGCAGCGTTGAATGCCACAGGGGCTCTGGAAACACCATATATTTT. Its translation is CSVECHRGSGNTIYF.